The present entry profiles one T cell receptor beta chain with its context. In the authors' workflow: Amplification of reference gene primers provided the estimated nucleated cell counts. Here immunoSEQ multiplex PCR was the method, and the copy in TCRdb shows in-frame clones only, minus some. V, J and clone size are taken as reported in that table, and D and trimming were inferred from the DNA itself. This table holds some 150,000 clones, approximately 89% found once. This record belongs to a study of blood T cell repertoires in COVID-19. Study summary: Specimens from acute and convalescent COVID-19 originated in the United States, Italy and Spain. Nucleic acid was either cDNA or gDNA, and it came from T cells, B-cell-depleted T cells, or PBMCs.

The V gene's germline CDR1 is SGHRS and CDR2 YFSETQ. With 1 base removed from V and 2 bases from J, the gap between germline ends came to 7 bases. The CDR3 runs 13 residues. This receptor was taken from a human donor in a cohort sampled during active COVID-19. Material for sequencing was peripheral blood. The chain joins TRBV5-1 to TRBJ2-7; D is uncertain. The CDR3 loop is CASSLIGPYEQYF. The DNA of the CDR3 is TGCGCCAGCAGCTTGATCGGTCCCTACGAGCAGTACTTC.